These 28 T cell receptor beta chains came from one sample sequenced in a study of T-cell reconstitution after alpha-beta-depleted transplantation in children. The library targeted TCRbeta and was prepared with unique molecular identifiers. In TCRdb, the PCR reads were re-called with MiXCR into one record per CDR3 protein. The data contain approximately 270,000 distinct CDR3 sequences, almost 10% of them singletons. The sequenced sample was PBMCs from the stem cell graft donor, obtained from the stem cell graft. These receptors were taken from a human donor who donated a stem cell graft to a child with SCID.

V gene TRBV5-1 combines with J gene TRBJ2-3, with 11 bases aligning to TRBD1. With V trimmed by 4 bases and J by 1 base, 5 bases remained unmatched. The CDR3 consists of 16 residues. Germline V gene sequence: CDR1 SGHRS, CDR2 YFSETQ. CDR3 amino acids: CASSRGTGGGTDTQYF. The CDR3 DNA is TGCGCCAGCAGCAGAGGGACAGGGGGAGGCACAGATACGCAGTATTTT.

The CDR3 loop reads CASSTSVGDYNEQFF. The CDR3 nucleotides read TGTGCCAGCAGCACGAGCGTGGGGGATTACAATGAGCAGTTCTTC. The V gene is TRBV12-3 or TRBV12-4, the J gene TRBJ2-1; D tentatively fits TRBD1 or TRBD2 (5 bases each). There are 15 residues in the CDR3. V was cut by 6 bases and J by 4 bases, with 16 bases left in between.

This clonotype was seen a handful of times. The chain joins TRBV18 to TRBJ1-1; no clear D. CDR1 is KGHSH and CDR2 is LQKENI in the germline V gene. The CDR3 runs to 12 residues. Trimming took 3 bases from V and 4 from J, leaving 6 bases between them. The CDR3 loop is CASSPAATEAFF. Here the CDR3 DNA reads TGTGCCAGCTCACCGGCCGCCACTGAAGCTTTCTTT.

The chain links TRBV7-8 to TRBJ2-7, with D possibly matching TRBD1 (5 bases). This CDR3 region has 18 residues. V lost 1 base and J lost 0, with 19 bases in between. Germline values: CDR1 SGHVS, CDR2 FQNEAQ. In DNA, the CDR3 is TGTGCCAGCAGCTTAGGTTTGAGTGGAGACAGCCTCTCCTACGAGCAGTACTTC. Translation gives CASSLGLSGDSLSYEQYF.

This clonotype was seen a few times. This chain uses TRBV11-3 with TRBJ2-3; D gene uncertain. The V end lost 4 bases, the J end lost 2 bases, and 7 bases lay between the germline ends. The CDR3 has 13 amino acids. Germline V CDR1 and CDR2: SGHNT, YENEEA. The CDR3 loop reads CASSSWDTDTQYF. The CDR3 DNA follows: TGTGCCAGCAGCTCATGGGACACAGATACGCAGTATTTT.

V is TRBV2 and J is TRBJ1-5, with D unclear. The CDR3 sequence is 13 residues long. The germline gives CDR1 SNHLY, CDR2 FYNNEI. V was shortened by 6 bases and J by 2 bases, with 8 bases between the two germline ends. CDR3 DNA sequence: TGTGCCAGCAGGAACTGGGGCAATCAGCCCCAGCATTTT. This codes for CASRNWGNQPQHF.

This clonotype appeared many times. The chain is built from TRBV5-7 and TRBJ2-6, with D uncertain. TRBV5-7 counts as an open reading frame of uncertain function. V was clipped by 5 bases and J by 2 bases, with 20 bases between them. The length of the CDR3 is 18 residues. CDR3 protein: CASSYDNRMSPGANVLTF. CDR3 nucleotide sequence: TGTGCCAGCAGTTACGACAACCGCATGTCCCCTGGGGCCAACGTCCTGACTTTC.

The J gene is TRBJ1-2, the V gene TRBV12-3 or TRBV12-4, with 9 positions matching TRBD1. J lost 6 bases, V lost 7 bases, and 6 bases had no gene match. This CDR3 contains 13 residues. The CDR3 DNA reads as TGTGCCAGCATCGCCCGACAGGGGGATGGCTACACCTTC. This codes for CASIARQGDGYTF.

There are a few counts of this clonotype. The chain links TRBV6-6 to TRBJ2-7; D remains unclear. CDR3 length equals 12 residues. Looked up from germline, CDR1 is MNHNY and CDR2 is SVGAGI (reference sequence). Trimming pared 6 bases from V and 4 bases from J, leaving 10 bases between. The CDR3 loop is CASRVSRYEQYF. CDR3 DNA: TGTGCCAGCAGGGTATCTAGATACGAGCAGTACTTC.

In DNA, the CDR3 is TGTGCCAGCTCACCACCGGCTAGCGGGGGGAAAGATACGCAGTATTTT. It yields the protein CASSPPASGGKDTQYF. The chain carries TRBV18 and TRBJ2-3; 11 bases fit TRBD2. The CDR3 sequence is 16 residues long. V trimming: 0 bases; J trimming: 5 bases; junction bases outside the gene matches: 4. Germline loops: CDR1 KGHSH, CDR2 LQKENI.

J is TRBJ2-7 and V is TRBV25-1, with D possibly matching TRBD1 (6 bases). Germline values: CDR1 MGHDK, CDR2 SYGVNS. V lost 2 bases and J 6 bases, leaving 20 bases between the germline ends. CDR3 length: 16 amino acids. The CDR3 is CASSEPGALLSGEQYF. DNA of the CDR3: TGTGCCAGCAGTGAACCAGGGGCCCTATTGTCCGGCGAGCAGTACTTC.

This clonotype was seen a handful of times. At one boundary the junction diverges from the germline segment, which might be a read error. This chain uses TRBV7-7 with TRBJ2-3; no clear D gene. The CDR3 runs to 14 residues. CDR1 and CDR2 (germline): SSHAT, FNYEAQ (reference sequence). CDR3 sequence reads: CASSLLVPPDTQYF. In DNA form, the CDR3 reads TGTGCTAGCAGCTTATTAGTCCCCCCAGATACGCAGTATTTT.

The table lists this clonotype with many counts. This sequence joins TRBV3-1 and TRBJ1-2; no clear D gene. The V end lost 0 bases, the J end lost 1 base, and 6 bases lay between the germline ends. CDR1 and CDR2 from the germline V gene are LGHDT and YNNKEL (reference sequence). This CDR3 spans 14 amino acids. The CDR3 spells CASSQDAFNYGYTF. The CDR3 nucleotides are TGTGCCAGCAGCCAAGATGCCTTTAACTATGGCTACACCTTC.

There are many counts of this clonotype. This chain uses TRBV27 with TRBJ2-5; 9 nucleotides align to TRBD2. J gave up 4 bases and V 2 bases, and 5 bases lay outside the gene matches. Germline CDR1 is MNHEY and CDR2 is SMNVEV (reference sequence). The CDR3 is 15 amino acids. This chain's CDR3 is CASSLGAGGRETQYF. The CDR3 region has the DNA TGTGCCAGCAGTTTAGGTGCGGGGGGGCGAGAGACCCAGTACTTC.

This clonotype was recorded a few times. This chain connects TRBV10-3 to TRBJ2-2; D perhaps matches TRBD1 (5 bases). V lost 4 bases and J lost 4, with 31 bases in between. CDR1 is ENHRY, CDR2 SYGVKD, per germline. The CDR3 is made up of 21 amino acids. As DNA, the CDR3 is TGTGCCATCAGTGCCAGTTTCATTTCGATATTTCAGGGTTCGGCCACCGGGGAGCTGTTTTTT. This gives the protein CAISASFISIFQGSATGELFF.

This chain connects TRBV12-3 or TRBV12-4 to TRBJ2-5; TRBD1 is a possible D gene (5 bases). CDR3 length: 14 residues. V lost 3 bases and J 2 bases, leaving 10 bases between the germline ends. CDR3 amino acids: CASSFSRVQETQYF. CDR3 coding DNA: TGTGCCAGCAGTTTTTCCAGGGTACAAGAGACCCAGTACTTC.

This clonotype was seen more than once but under ten times. The rearrangement links TRBV19 to TRBJ1-5; possible D gene TRBD1, 6 bases. This CDR3 region has 15 residues. CDR1 and CDR2 from the germline V gene are LNHDA and SQIVND (reference sequence). Between the trimmed V and J ends, which lost 4 bases and 4 bases, there was a span of 14 bases. This CDR3 is CASSTTRGANQPQHF. The DNA of the CDR3 is TGTGCCAGTAGTACGACTCGGGGGGCAAATCAGCCCCAGCATTTT.

In this sample, this clonotype turned up a few times. The J gene is TRBJ1-1, the V gene TRBV20-1; weak D call: TRBD1 (5 bases). Trimming shortened V by 6 bases and J by 2 bases, and 10 bases separated the two germline ends. This CDR3 region has 12 residues. The germline gives CDR1 DFQATT, CDR2 SNEGSKA (reference sequence). CDR3 DNA: TGCAGTGCAAATCAGGGAAACACTGAAGCTTTCTTT. Amino acids: CSANQGNTEAFF.

This clonotype was counted ten times or more. The chain carries TRBV11-1 and TRBJ2-3; 11 nucleotides match TRBD2. Germline-derived CDR1 and CDR2 are SGHAT and FQDESV (reference sequence). This CDR3 region has 15 residues. V lost 5 bases to trimming and J lost 1 base; unmatched junction nucleotides: 2. As DNA, the CDR3 is TGTGCCAGCAGCGAGGGACTAGCGGGCACAGATACGCAGTATTTT. It codes for CASSEGLAGTDTQYF. Looking up the rest from reference TRBV11-1 and TRBJ2-3 gives the full variable domain: EAEVAQSPRYKITEKSQAVAFWCDPISGHATLYWYRQILGQGPELLVQFQDESVVDDSQLPKDRFSAERLKGVDSTLKIQPAELGDSAMYLCASSEGLAGTDTQYFGPGTRLTVL.

This clonotype was counted ten times or more. V is TRBV10-3 and J is TRBJ2-7; D gene uncertain. The V end lost 4 bases, the J end lost 3 bases, and 16 bases lay between the germline ends. The CDR3 contains 15 residues. Germline CDR1 reads ENHRY; CDR2 reads SYGVKD. The CDR3 is CAISVGRIDHYEQYF. The CDR3 coding sequence is TGTGCCATCAGTGTGGGTCGGATCGACCACTACGAGCAGTACTTC.

This chain joins TRBV7-6 and TRBJ2-3; D unclear. Germline lookup yields CDR1 SGHVS and CDR2 FNYEAQ. V was cut by 1 base and J by 2 bases, with 7 bases left in between. CDR3 length: 14 residues. This chain's CDR3 is CASSLDPTTDTQYF. Here the CDR3 DNA reads TGTGCCAGCAGCTTAGACCCAACCACAGATACGCAGTATTTT.

The genes are TRBV6-5 and TRBJ2-3, with a weak D call TRBD2 (6 bases). This CDR3 has 12 residues. The V end was cut by 6 bases, the J end by 8 bases, with 12 bases between. Germline CDR1 is MNHEY and CDR2 is SVGAGI. The CDR3 spells CASSPPGGTQYF. The DNA for the CDR3 is TGTGCCAGCAGCCCCCCCGGGGGTACGCAGTATTTT.

This chain joins TRBV21-1 and TRBJ2-7; the tabulated D call, TRBD1, remains unverified against the DNA. TRBV21-1 is marked as a pseudogene. CDR3 length equals 14 residues. CDR3 nucleotide sequence: TGTGCCAGCAGCAAAGAAGGACATCAGTACGAGCAGTACTTC. Its translation: CASSKEGHQYEQYF.

This clonotype was observed a handful of times. J is TRBJ2-2 and V is TRBV19; D is ambiguous. Trimming shortened V by 7 bases and J by 3 bases, and 12 bases separated the two germline ends. This CDR3 has 14 amino acids. Germline V gene lookup returns CDR1 LNHDA and CDR2 SQIVND (reference sequence). Here the CDR3 DNA reads TGTGCCAGTACCCATTTGTACGACACCGGGGAGCTGTTTTTT. Amino acid sequence: CASTHLYDTGELFF.

This clonotype was picked up many times. The gene calls are TRBV4-1 and TRBJ2-7; D remains unclear. V was pared by 1 base and J by 0 bases, with 7 bases between. There are 14 residues in the CDR3. Germline lookup yields CDR1 MGHRA and CDR2 YSYEKL. The CDR3 loop reads CASSQGQSSYEQYF. The CDR3 DNA follows: TGCGCCAGCAGCCAAGGGCAGAGCTCCTACGAGCAGTACTTC.

The chain is built from TRBV20-1 and TRBJ2-7; 10 positions match TRBD1. J was trimmed by 4 bases and V by 6 bases; bases with no gene match: 6. The germline V gene encodes CDR1 DFQATT and CDR2 SNEGSKA (reference sequence). CDR3 length equals 13 residues. The CDR3 DNA is TGCAGTGCGGGGACAGGGGATAGGTACGAGCAGTACTTC. Its protein product is CSAGTGDRYEQYF.

The DNA of the CDR3 is TGTGCCAGCACCAGCGGGGCAGGCCGCAATGAGCAGTTCTTC. Translated, it gives CASTSGAGRNEQFF. V and J are TRBV12-3 or TRBV12-4 and TRBJ2-1; 7 bases line up with TRBD2. The CDR3 extends over 14 amino acids. Trimming removed 7 bases from V and 6 bases from J; junction bases left unmatched: 9.

V usage is TRBV7-6 and J usage is TRBJ2-1; 7 bases are shared with TRBD2. This CDR3 has 16 amino acids. Germline V gene sequence: CDR1 SGHVS, CDR2 FNYEAQ. V lost 4 bases to trimming and J lost 0 bases; unmatched junction nucleotides: 6. The CDR3 protein is CASSSGGTSSYNEQFF. CDR3 nucleotide sequence: TGTGCCAGCAGCTCGGGGGGAACGAGCTCCTACAATGAGCAGTTCTTC. The complete variable domain, with remaining parts taken from reference TRBV7-6 and TRBJ2-1, reads GAGVSQSPRYKVTKRGQDVALRCDPISGHVSLYWYRQALGQGPEFLTYFNYEAQQDKSGLPNDRFSAERPEGSISTLTIQRTEQRDSAMYRCASSSGGTSSYNEQFFGPGTRLTVL.